The 5 T cell receptor beta chains below come from one sample, sequenced in a study of regulatory T cells in long-lasting Graves disease (dated by TCRdb to about 2021). The library was obtained by multiplex PCR. Sequencing was carried out with an Illumina HiSeq 4000. TCR beta libraries were built with iRepertoire HTBI primers and Arm-PCR amplification of CDR3 regions. TCRdb cleaned the public reads at Q25 with fastp, built clones with MiXCR and kept in-frame beta chains. Entries are consolidated by CDR3 protein sequence, retaining the most common genes and DNA. The sample data list about 660,000 distinct CDR3 sequences, and around 30% of these were observed just once. The biggest ten clones account for around 42% of the sample. In the paper's terms, the time point label means: persistent/refractory GD, antithyroid drugs over 5 years with positive TRAb. For both TCR sequencing and RNA sequencing, RNA was extracted from PBMCs in TRIzol.

The source material was peripheral blood mononuclear cells (PBMCs), sampled when the disease was refractory, from a patient treated with antithyroid drugs. The receptor source for this set is a female donor with Graves disease.

This clonotype appeared a few times. The J gene is TRBJ1-1, the V gene TRBV28; the match to TRBD1 covers 7 bases. There are 15 residues in the CDR3. J gave up 4 bases and V 6 bases, and 11 bases lay outside the gene matches. CDR1 is MDHEN, CDR2 SYDVKM, per germline. Here the CDR3 reads CASSDREGMSTEAFF. The DNA for the CDR3 is TGTGCCAGCAGCGACAGGGAAGGGATGAGCACTGAAGCTTTCTTT.

This clonotype was seen more than once but under ten times. The V gene is TRBV7-2, the J gene TRBJ1-4; D possibly corresponds to TRBD1 (6 bases). The CDR3 length is 15 residues. Trimming removed 5 bases at V and 1 base at J, with 11 bases between. CDR1 and CDR2 from the germline V gene are SGHTA and FQGNSA. Here the CDR3 DNA reads TGTGCCAGCAGCCGACGAGGGGGAACTAATGAAAAACTGTTTTTT. Translating gives CASSRRGGTNEKLFF. Full variable domain (remainder filled in from reference TRBV7-2 and TRBJ1-4): GAGVSQSPSNKVTEKGKDVELRCDPISGHTALYWYRQSLGQGLEFLIYFQGNSAPDKSGLPSDRFSAERTGGSVSTLTIQRTQQEDSAVYLCASSRRGGTNEKLFFGSGTQLSVL.

There are many counts of this clonotype. This chain uses TRBV12-3 or TRBV12-4 with TRBJ1-2, with 10 nucleotides matching TRBD1. This CDR3 has 14 amino acids. The junction had 4 bases not matched to a gene; V was cut back by 3 bases and J by 6 bases. CDR3 in DNA: TGTGCCAGCAGTTTCGCGACAGGGGGCAATGGCTACACCTTC. It codes for CASSFATGGNGYTF.

V and J are TRBV6-1 and TRBJ1-6, with 8 positions matching TRBD1. The CDR3 extends over 17 amino acids. V dropped 4 bases and J dropped 1; count of bases not matched to a gene: 6. Germline CDR1 and CDR2: MNHNS and SASEGT. CDR3 loop: CASSGMGQVSYNSPLHF. CDR3 DNA sequence: TGTGCCAGCAGTGGAATGGGACAGGTATCCTATAATTCACCCCTCCACTTT.

In this sample, this clonotype turned up many times. This chain joins TRBV2 and TRBJ1-5, with TRBD1 as a possible D gene (5 bases). Trimming cost V 7 bases and J 7 bases, with 17 bases left between them. The germline V gene has CDR1 SNHLY and CDR2 FYNNEI. CDR3 length: 14 residues. This chain's CDR3 is CASKGIGVMQPQHF. The CDR3 nucleotides are TGTGCCAGCAAGGGGATTGGGGTGATGCAGCCCCAGCATTTT.